The 14 T cell receptor beta chains given below trace back to one sample, sequenced in a study of neurological immune-mediated disorders. One entry per CDR3 protein results from TCRdb running MiXCR on the 5' RACE reads. The table lists fewer than 30,000 distinct CDR3 sequences, around an eighth of them singletons. Sample: PBMCs. The receptors were gathered from a woman aged 40 to 50 with HTLV-1-associated myelopathy (HAM/TSP).

At least ten counts were recorded for this clonotype. This chain connects TRBV11-2 to TRBJ2-4; TRBD2 might be the D (6 bases). Trimming removed 5 bases at V and 1 base at J, with 12 bases between. Germline V gene data show CDR1 as SGHAT and CDR2 as FQNNGV. The CDR3 contains 15 residues. The CDR3 DNA reads as TGTGCCAGCAGCCTCTCGGGGGTCGCCAAAAACATTCAGTACTTC. Its translation: CASSLSGVAKNIQYF.

CDR3 nucleotides: TGTGCCAGCAGCGTAGCTTCAGGGAGCACTGAAGCTTTCTTT. Protein product: CASSVASGSTEAFF. This chain uses TRBV9 with TRBJ1-1, with a possible D match to TRBD1 (5 bases). The V and J ends lost 0 bases and 4 bases respectively, with 10 bases between them. This CDR3 is built from 14 residues. Per the germline V gene, CDR1 is SGDLS and CDR2 is YYNGEE.

The V and J genes are TRBV6-2 or TRBV6-3 and TRBJ2-4, with D perhaps given as TRBD1 or TRBD2 (6 bases each). V was shortened by 4 bases and J by 2 bases, with 9 bases between the two germline ends. The CDR3 loop spans 14 amino acids. Looked up from germline, CDR1 is MNHEY and CDR2 is SVGEGT. The CDR3 region is CASSWGATKNIQYF. The DNA of the CDR3 is TGTGCCAGCAGTTGGGGGGCTACCAAAAACATTCAGTACTTC.

The sample holds many counts of this clonotype. The V call is TRBV10-3, the J call TRBJ2-5; 8 positions match TRBD2. Trimming at V came to 0 bases and at J to 2 bases, leaving 5 bases not matched to a gene. Germline CDR1 reads ENHRY; CDR2 reads SYGVKD. The length of the CDR3 is 16 residues. The CDR3 protein is CAISESIAGRQETQYF. The CDR3 DNA follows: TGTGCCATCAGTGAGTCAATAGCGGGACGACAAGAGACCCAGTACTTC.

This clonotype came up many times. This chain links TRBV3-1 with TRBJ2-1, with D maybe TRBD1 (6 bases). The CDR3 is made up of 14 amino acids. The germline V and J ends were trimmed by 10 bases and 9 bases, with 22 bases remaining between them. Germline CDR1 is LGHDT and CDR2 is YNNKEL (reference sequence). The CDR3: CATHPEGTNTEQFF. DNA for the CDR3: TGTGCCACCCACCCAGAAGGGACAAACACTGAGCAGTTCTTC.

This clonotype was picked up many times. The J gene is TRBJ2-5, the V gene TRBV5-5, with 10 bases identical to TRBD2. Per germline, CDR1 SGHKS and CDR2 YYEKEE (reference sequence). The ends lost 0 bases at V and 5 bases at J; junction bases unmatched: 7. This CDR3 is built from 16 residues. CDR3 region: CASSLEASGGLETQYF. The CDR3 nucleotides read TGTGCCAGCAGCTTGGAAGCTAGCGGGGGTTTGGAGACCCAGTACTTC.

In its sample, this clonotype was seen many times. The chain employs TRBV3-1 and TRBJ1-6, with 9 nucleotides matching TRBD1. The CDR3 covers 17 residues. The germline V gene has CDR1 LGHDT and CDR2 YNNKEL (reference sequence). V gave up 4 bases and J gave up 4 bases; unmatched junction bases: 8. In DNA, the CDR3 is TGTGCCAGCAGCCGTGCGACCGGGACAGGGTATAATTCACCCCTCCACTTT. This gives the protein CASSRATGTGYNSPLHF.

V and J are TRBV5-1 and TRBJ1-1; D gene uncertain. V was clipped by 4 bases and J by 3 bases, with 10 bases between them. The CDR3 sequence is 13 residues long. The germline gives CDR1 SGHRS, CDR2 YFSETQ. The CDR3 DNA follows: TGCGCCAGCAGCCCCCAAGTCGACACTGAAGCTTTCTTT. This codes for CASSPQVDTEAFF.

Notes on this clonotype: This is likely a read error, given that the CDR3 carries no conserved phenylalanine or tryptophan at its end. The genes are TRBV5-1 and TRBJ1-1; no firm D call. This CDR3 region has 15 residues. CDR1 and CDR2 (germline): SGHRS, YFSETQ. The CDR3 spells CASSPEVGVNTEAFV. Here the CDR3 DNA reads TGCGCCAGCAGCCCCGAAGTTGGGGTTAACACCGAAGCTTTCGTT.

This clonotype was seen ten or more times. A junction end diverges from the germline sequence, so it may reflect a read error. The J gene is TRBJ1-2, the V gene TRBV20-1, with TRBD1 as a possible D gene (6 bases). The CDR3 has 10 residues. The germline V gene has CDR1 DFQATT and CDR2 SNEGSKA (reference sequence). The CDR3 nucleotides read TGCAGTGCCAGGGGTAGGGAGGGAAACTTC. Its protein is CSARGREGNF.

In this sample, this clonotype turned up many times. The chain recombines TRBV6-1 with TRBJ2-3; D gene uncertain. V lost 2 bases and J lost 1, with 7 bases in between. The germline V gene encodes CDR1 MNHNS and CDR2 SASEGT. The CDR3 is 14 amino acids. CDR3 nucleotide sequence: TGTGCCAGCAGTGAACTGGTCCGCACAGATACGCAGTATTTT. The encoded protein is CASSELVRTDTQYF.

This clonotype was seen more than once but under ten times. The chain combines TRBV11-2 with TRBJ2-5; possible D gene TRBD2, 7 bases. Germline V gene data show CDR1 as SGHAT and CDR2 as FQNNGV. V lost 5 bases, J lost 2 bases, and 21 bases lay in between. CDR3 length: 17 amino acids. CDR3 sequence (DNA): TGTGCCAGCAGCCCCCGGGGGGCCATGAACGATCAAGAGACCCAGTACTTC. It translates to CASSPRGAMNDQETQYF.

This clonotype was seen ten or more times. CDR3 in amino acids: CASSQGAEGVARTGQETQYF. For the CDR3, the DNA is TGCGCCAGCAGCCAAGGGGCGGAGGGTGTTGCCAGGACAGGACAAGAGACCCAGTACTTC. The V and J genes are TRBV4-1 and TRBJ2-5; D possibly corresponds to TRBD1 (7 bases). V lost 1 base and J lost 2, with 26 bases in between. CDR1 and CDR2 (germline): MGHRA, YSYEKL. The CDR3 is 20 amino acids.

This clonotype has at least ten counts. J is TRBJ2-7 and V is TRBV5-8; perhaps TRBD2 as D (5 bases). Trimming took off 5 bases at V and 5 bases at J, with 17 bases between the two ends. The CDR3 loop spans 14 amino acids. Germline V lookup: CDR1 SGHTS, CDR2 YDEGEE. CDR3 DNA: TGTGCCAGCAGACGGAGGCAGGACCCTGACGAGCAGTACTTC. Its protein product is CASRRRQDPDEQYF.